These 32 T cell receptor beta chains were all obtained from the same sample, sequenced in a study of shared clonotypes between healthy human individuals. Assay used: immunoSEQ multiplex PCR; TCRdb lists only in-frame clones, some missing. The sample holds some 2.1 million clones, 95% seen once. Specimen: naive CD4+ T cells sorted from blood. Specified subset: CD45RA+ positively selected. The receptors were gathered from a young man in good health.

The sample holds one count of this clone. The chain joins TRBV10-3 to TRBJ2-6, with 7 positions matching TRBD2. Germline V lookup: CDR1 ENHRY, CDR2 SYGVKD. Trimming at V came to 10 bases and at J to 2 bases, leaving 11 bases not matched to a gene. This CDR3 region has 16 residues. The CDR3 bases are TGTGCCAACAGCCGGGACTATCTTACTGGGGCCAACGTCCTGACTTTC. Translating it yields CANSRDYLTGANVLTF.

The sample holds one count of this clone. As DNA, the CDR3 is TGCGCCAGCAGCATGGGACAGGGGAATGAAAAACTGTTTTTT. This gives the protein CASSMGQGNEKLFF. The V call is TRBV5-1, the J call TRBJ1-4; 10 bases fit TRBD1. This CDR3 has 14 amino acids. Germline V gives CDR1 SGHRS, CDR2 YFSETQ. V lost 4 bases and J lost 5; bases outside the gene matches: 2.

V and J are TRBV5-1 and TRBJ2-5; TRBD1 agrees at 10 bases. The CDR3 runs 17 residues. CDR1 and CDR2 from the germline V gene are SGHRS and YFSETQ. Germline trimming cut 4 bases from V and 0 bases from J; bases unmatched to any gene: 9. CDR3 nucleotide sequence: TGCGCCAGCAGCCCGGGACAGGGGTATGGGTACCAAGAGACCCAGTACTTC. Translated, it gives CASSPGQGYGYQETQYF. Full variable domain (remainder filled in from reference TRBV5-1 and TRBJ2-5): KAGVTQTPRYLIKTRGQQVTLSCSPISGHRSVSWYQQTPGQGLQFLFEYFSETQRNKGNFPGRFSGRQFSNSRSEMNVSTLELGDSALYLCASSPGQGYGYQETQYFGPGTRLLVL.

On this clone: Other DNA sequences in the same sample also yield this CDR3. As DNA, the CDR3 is TGTGCCAGCTCACCACCCGGACAGGGGGTCTCCTACGAGCAGTACTTC. Translating it yields CASSPPGQGVSYEQYF. The V call is TRBV18, the J call TRBJ2-7; 10 bases fit TRBD1. The CDR3 runs 16 residues. The V segment lost 0 bases and the J segment 0 bases; nucleotides outside the gene matches: 2. The germline CDR1 and CDR2 sequences are KGHSH and LQKENI.

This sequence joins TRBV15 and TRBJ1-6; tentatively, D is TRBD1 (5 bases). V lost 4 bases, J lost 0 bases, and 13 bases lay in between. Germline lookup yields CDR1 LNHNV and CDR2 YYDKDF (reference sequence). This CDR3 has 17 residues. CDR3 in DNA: TGTGCCACCAGCACCGGACATAAGAGCTCCTATAATTCACCCCTCCACTTT. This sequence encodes CATSTGHKSSYNSPLHF.

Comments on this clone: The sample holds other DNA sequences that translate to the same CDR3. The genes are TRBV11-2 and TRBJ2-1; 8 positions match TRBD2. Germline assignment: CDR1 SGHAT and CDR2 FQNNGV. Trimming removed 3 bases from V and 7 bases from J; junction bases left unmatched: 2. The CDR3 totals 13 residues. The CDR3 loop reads CASSLGLDNEQFF. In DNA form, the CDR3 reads TGTGCCAGCAGCTTGGGACTAGATAATGAGCAGTTCTTC.

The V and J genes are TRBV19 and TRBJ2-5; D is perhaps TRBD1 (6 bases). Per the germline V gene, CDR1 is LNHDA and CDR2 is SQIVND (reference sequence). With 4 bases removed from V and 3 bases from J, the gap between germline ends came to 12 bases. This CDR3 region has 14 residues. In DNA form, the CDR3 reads TGTGCCAGTAGTAACCGTGCAGGGGAAGAGACCCAGTACTTC. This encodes CASSNRAGEETQYF.

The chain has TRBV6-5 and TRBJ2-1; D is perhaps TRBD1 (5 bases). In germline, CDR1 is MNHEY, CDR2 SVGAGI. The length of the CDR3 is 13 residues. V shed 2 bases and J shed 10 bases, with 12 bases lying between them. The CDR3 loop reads CASSYATPGEQFF. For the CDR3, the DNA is TGTGCCAGCAGTTACGCGACACCAGGGGAGCAGTTCTTC.

The DNA for the CDR3 is TGTGCCAGCAGTGCTCAACTAGCGGGGTCGACAGATACGCAGTATTTT. Residues: CASSAQLAGSTDTQYF. The chain joins TRBV6-1 to TRBJ2-3, with 10 bases aligning to TRBD2. Trimming cost V 4 bases and J 3 bases; bases outside gene matches: 7. CDR1 and CDR2 (germline): MNHNS, SASEGT. This CDR3 has 16 amino acids.

The CDR3 region is CASSLGGGYNEQFF. In DNA, the CDR3 is TGTGCCAGCAGCTTAGGGGGCGGGTACAATGAGCAGTTCTTC. V and J are TRBV11-2 and TRBJ2-1; either TRBD1 or TRBD2 may fit D (5 bases each). There are 14 residues in the CDR3. The V end lost 1 base, the J end lost 4 bases, and 8 bases lay between the germline ends. Germline V CDR1 and CDR2: SGHAT, FQNNGV.

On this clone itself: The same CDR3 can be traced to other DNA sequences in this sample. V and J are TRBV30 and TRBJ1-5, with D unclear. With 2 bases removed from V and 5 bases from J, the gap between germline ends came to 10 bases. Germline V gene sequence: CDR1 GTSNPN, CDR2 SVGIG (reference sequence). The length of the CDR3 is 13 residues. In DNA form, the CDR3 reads TGTGCCTGGAGTAGGCGGGGAGATCAGCCCCAGCATTTT. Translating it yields CAWSRRGDQPQHF.

CDR3 in DNA: TGTGCCAGCAGCTTGGGGGCTAGCGGGAACCCCTCCTACAATGAGCAGTTCTTC. Its protein is CASSLGASGNPSYNEQFF. This chain uses TRBV5-6 with TRBJ2-1; 9 bases line up with TRBD2. Germline lookup yields CDR1 SGHDT and CDR2 YYEEEE. The J segment lost 0 bases and the V segment lost 0 bases, leaving 7 bases of the junction unmatched. This CDR3 has 18 residues.

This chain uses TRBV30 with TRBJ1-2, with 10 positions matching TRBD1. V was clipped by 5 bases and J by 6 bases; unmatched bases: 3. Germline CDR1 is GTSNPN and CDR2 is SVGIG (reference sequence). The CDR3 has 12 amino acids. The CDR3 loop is CAWRQGANGYTF. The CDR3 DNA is TGTGCCTGGCGACAGGGGGCGAATGGCTACACCTTC.

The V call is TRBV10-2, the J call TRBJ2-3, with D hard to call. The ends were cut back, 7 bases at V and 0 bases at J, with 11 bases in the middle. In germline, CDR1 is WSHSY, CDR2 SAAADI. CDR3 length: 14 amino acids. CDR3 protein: CASTWVTSTDTQYF. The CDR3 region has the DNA TGCGCCAGCACGTGGGTTACTAGCACAGATACGCAGTATTTT.

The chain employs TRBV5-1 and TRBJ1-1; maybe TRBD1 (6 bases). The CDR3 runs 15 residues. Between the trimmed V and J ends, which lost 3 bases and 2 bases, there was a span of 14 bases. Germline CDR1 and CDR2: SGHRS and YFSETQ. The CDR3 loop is CASSYDRKGNTEAFF. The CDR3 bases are TGCGCCAGCAGCTACGACAGGAAAGGAAACACTGAAGCTTTCTTT.

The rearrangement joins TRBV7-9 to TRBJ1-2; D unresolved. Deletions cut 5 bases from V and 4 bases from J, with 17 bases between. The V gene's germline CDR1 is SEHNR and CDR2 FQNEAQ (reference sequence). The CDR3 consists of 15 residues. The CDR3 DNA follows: TGTGCCAGCAGCCGGATAGAGGCAGCCCCCTATGGCTACACCTTC. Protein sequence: CASSRIEAAPYGYTF.

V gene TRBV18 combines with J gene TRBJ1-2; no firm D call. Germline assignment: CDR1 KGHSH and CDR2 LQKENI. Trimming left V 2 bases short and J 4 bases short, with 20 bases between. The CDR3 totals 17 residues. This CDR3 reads CASSPEGRSRTIYGYTF. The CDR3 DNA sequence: TGTGCCAGCTCACCAGAGGGCCGCTCGCGAACTATCTATGGCTACACCTTC. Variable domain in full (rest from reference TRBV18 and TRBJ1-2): NAGVMQNPRHLVRRRGQEARLRCSPMKGHSHVYWYRQLPEEGLKFMVYLQKENIIDESGMPKERFSAEFPKEGPSILRIQQVVRGDSAAYFCASSPEGRSRTIYGYTFGSGTRLTVV.

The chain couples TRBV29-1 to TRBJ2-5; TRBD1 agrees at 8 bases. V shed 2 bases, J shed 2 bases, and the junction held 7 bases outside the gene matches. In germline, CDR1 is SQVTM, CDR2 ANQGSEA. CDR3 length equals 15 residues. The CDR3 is CSVEPYRGKQETQYF. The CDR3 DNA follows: TGCAGCGTTGAACCTTACAGGGGGAAGCAAGAGACCCAGTACTTC.

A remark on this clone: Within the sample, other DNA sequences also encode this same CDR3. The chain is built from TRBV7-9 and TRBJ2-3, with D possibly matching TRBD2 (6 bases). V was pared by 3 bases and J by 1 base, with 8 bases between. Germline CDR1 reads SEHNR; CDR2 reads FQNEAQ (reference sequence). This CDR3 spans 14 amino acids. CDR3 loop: CASSLSSGTDTQYF. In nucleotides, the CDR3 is TGTGCCAGCAGCTTGTCTAGCGGCACAGATACGCAGTATTTT.

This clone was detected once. For the CDR3, the DNA is TGCGCCAGCAGTGAAGACAGGCGACTTGAAGCTTTCTTT. Translation gives CASSEDRRLEAFF. The chain is built from TRBV10-1 and TRBJ1-1; possibly TRBD1 for D (6 bases). This CDR3 is built from 13 residues. V was clipped by 3 bases and J by 7 bases, with 12 bases between them. Germline assignment: CDR1 WNHNN and CDR2 SYGVQD (reference sequence).

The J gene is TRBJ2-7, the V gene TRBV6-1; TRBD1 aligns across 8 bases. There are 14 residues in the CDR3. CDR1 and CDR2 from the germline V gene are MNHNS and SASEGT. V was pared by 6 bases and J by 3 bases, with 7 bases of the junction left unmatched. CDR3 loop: CASRDDRGFYEQYF. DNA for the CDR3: TGTGCCAGCAGGGATGACAGGGGTTTCTACGAGCAGTACTTC.

The CDR3, as DNA: TGTGCCAGCAGTTTATTGGGACAGGGAAGGACCGGGGAGCTGTTTTTT. Protein product: CASSLLGQGRTGELFF. The chain couples TRBV28 to TRBJ2-2, with 9 bases aligning to TRBD1. Germline CDR1 and CDR2: MDHEN and SYDVKM. This CDR3 comprises 16 residues. Unmatched junction bases numbered 5, after V lost 1 base and J lost 5 bases.

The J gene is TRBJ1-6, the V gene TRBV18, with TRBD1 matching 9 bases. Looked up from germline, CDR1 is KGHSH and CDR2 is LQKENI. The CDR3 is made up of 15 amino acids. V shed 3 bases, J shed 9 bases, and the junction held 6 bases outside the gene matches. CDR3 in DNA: TGTGCCAGCTCACCTCCAGGGACAGGGATTTCACCCCTCCACTTT. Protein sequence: CASSPPGTGISPLHF.

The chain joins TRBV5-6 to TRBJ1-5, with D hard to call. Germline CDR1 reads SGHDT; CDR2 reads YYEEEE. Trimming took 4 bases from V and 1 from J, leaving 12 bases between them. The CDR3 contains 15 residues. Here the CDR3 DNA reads TGTGCCAGCAGCGTGGGTACCAGAAGCAATCAGCCCCAGCATTTT. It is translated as CASSVGTRSNQPQHF.

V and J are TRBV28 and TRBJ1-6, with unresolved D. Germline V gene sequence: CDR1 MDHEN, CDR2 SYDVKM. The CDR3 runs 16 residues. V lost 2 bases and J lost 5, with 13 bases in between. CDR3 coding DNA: TGTGCCAGCAGTTTAAGAGGAAATACAAATAATTCACCCCTCCACTTT. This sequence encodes CASSLRGNTNNSPLHF.

CDR3: CASSNHLLGLADYEQYF. CDR3 in DNA: TGTGCCAGCAGCAACCACCTGTTAGGGCTAGCGGATTACGAGCAGTACTTC. The chain carries TRBV7-2 and TRBJ2-7, with 7 bases identical to TRBD2. Losses at the gene ends were 5 bases for V and 4 bases for J; bases not matched to a gene: 17. The CDR3 is 17 residues long. CDR1 is SGHTA and CDR2 is FQGNSA in the germline V gene.

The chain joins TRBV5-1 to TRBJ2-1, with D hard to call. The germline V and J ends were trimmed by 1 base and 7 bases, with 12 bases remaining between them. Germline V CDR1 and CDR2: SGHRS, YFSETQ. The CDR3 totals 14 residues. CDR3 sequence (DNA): TGCGCCAGCAGCTTGTCCAGTCAGCCTAATGAGCAGTTCTTC. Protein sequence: CASSLSSQPNEQFF. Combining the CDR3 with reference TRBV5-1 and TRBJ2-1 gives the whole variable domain KAGVTQTPRYLIKTRGQQVTLSCSPISGHRSVSWYQQTPGQGLQFLFEYFSETQRNKGNFPGRFSGRQFSNSRSEMNVSTLELGDSALYLCASSLSSQPNEQFFGPGTRLTVL.

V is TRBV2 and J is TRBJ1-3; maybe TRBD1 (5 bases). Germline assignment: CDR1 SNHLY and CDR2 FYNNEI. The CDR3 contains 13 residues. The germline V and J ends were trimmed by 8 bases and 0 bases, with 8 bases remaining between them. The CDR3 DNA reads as TGTGCCAGCTTGGGACCCTCTGGAAACACCATATATTTT. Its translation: CASLGPSGNTIYF. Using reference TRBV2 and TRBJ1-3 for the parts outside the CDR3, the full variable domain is EPEVTQTPSHQVTQMGQEVILRCVPISNHLYFYWYRQILGQKVEFLVSFYNNEISEKSEIFDDQFSVERPDGSNFTLKIRSTKLEDSAMYFCASLGPSGNTIYFGEGSWLTVV.

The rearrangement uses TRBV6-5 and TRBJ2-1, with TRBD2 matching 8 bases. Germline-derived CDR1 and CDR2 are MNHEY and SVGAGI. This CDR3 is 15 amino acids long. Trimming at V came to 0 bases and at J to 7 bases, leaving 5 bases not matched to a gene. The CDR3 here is CASSYSGLGRNEQFF. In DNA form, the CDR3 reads TGTGCCAGCAGTTACTCGGGACTAGGCCGGAATGAGCAGTTCTTC.

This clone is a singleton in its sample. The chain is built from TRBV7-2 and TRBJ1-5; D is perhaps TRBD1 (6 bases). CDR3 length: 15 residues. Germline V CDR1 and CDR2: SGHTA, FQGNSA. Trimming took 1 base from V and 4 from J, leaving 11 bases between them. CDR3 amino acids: CASSLGQVPNQPQHF. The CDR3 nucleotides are TGTGCCAGCAGCTTAGGACAGGTACCAAATCAGCCCCAGCATTTT.

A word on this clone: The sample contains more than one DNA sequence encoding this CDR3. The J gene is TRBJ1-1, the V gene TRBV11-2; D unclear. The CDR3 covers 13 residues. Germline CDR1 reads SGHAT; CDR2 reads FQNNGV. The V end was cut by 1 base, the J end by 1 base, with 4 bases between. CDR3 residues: CASSLVRNTEAFF. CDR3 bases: TGTGCCAGCAGCTTAGTCCGGAACACTGAAGCTTTCTTT.

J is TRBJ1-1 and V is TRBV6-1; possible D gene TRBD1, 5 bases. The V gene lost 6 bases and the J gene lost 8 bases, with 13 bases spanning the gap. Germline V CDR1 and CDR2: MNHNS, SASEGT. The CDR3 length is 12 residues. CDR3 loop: CASSGTAFEAFF. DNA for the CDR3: TGTGCCAGCAGCGGGACGGCCTTCGAAGCTTTCTTT.